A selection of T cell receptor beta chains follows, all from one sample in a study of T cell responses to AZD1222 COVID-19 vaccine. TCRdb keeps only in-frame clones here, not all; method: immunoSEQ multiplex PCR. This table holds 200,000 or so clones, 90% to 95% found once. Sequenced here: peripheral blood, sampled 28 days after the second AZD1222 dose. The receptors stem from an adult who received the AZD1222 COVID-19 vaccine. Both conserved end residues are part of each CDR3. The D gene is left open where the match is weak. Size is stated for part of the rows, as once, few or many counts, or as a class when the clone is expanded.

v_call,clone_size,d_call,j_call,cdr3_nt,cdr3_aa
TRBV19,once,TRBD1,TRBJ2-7,TGTGCCAGTAGTCCCTGGGACAGTTCGGCCTACGAGCAGTACTTC,CASSPWDSSAYEQYF
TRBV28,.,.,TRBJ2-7,TGTGCCAGCAGTTTTACGCAAAACGAGCAGTACTTC,CASSFTQNEQYF
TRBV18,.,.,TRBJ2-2,TGTGCCAGCTCACCCTTGGGGGGCACCGGGGAGCTGTTTTTT,CASSPLGGTGELFF
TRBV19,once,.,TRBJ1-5,TGTGCCAGTAGCCGGGACGGTAATCAGCCCCAGCATTTT,CASSRDGNQPQHF
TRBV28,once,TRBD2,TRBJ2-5,TGTGCCAGCAGTTTTTGGGGGGGAAGTTCGGAGACCCAGTACTTC,CASSFWGGSSETQYF
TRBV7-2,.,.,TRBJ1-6,TGTGCCAGCAGCTTAGAGAGTAAGGGGCAAGGGACCCTCCACTTT,CASSLESKGQGTLHF
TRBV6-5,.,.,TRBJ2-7,TGTGCCAGCAGAATACGGGACGGAGGGGTGGCGGAGTACTTC,CASRIRDGGVAEYF
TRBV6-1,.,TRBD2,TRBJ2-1,TGTGCCAGCAGTGAACTTGGCGGGGGGCAGTTCTTC,CASSELGGGQFF
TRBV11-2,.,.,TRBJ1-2,TGTGCCAGCAGCTTAGATTACGCGAACTATGGCTACACCTTC,CASSLDYANYGYTF
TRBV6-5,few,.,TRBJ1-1,TGTGCCAGCAGTTACTTACAGGGGAACACTGAAGCTTTCTTT,CASSYLQGNTEAFF
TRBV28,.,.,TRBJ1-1,TGTGCCAGCAGTTTTGAGTACACTGAAGCTTTCTTT,CASSFEYTEAFF
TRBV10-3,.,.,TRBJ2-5,TGTGCCATCAGTGACACTACAGGGCAAGAGACCCAGTACTTC,CAISDTTGQETQYF
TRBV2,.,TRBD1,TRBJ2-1,TGTGCCAGCTGGACAGGGGGGAGGGATGAGCAGTTCTTC,CASWTGGRDEQFF
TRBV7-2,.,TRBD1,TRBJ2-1,TGTGCCAGCAGCTTAATGGGGACAGCAAACAATGAGCAGTTCTTC,CASSLMGTANNEQFF
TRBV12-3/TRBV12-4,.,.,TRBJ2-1,TGTGCCAGCAGTTGGAATCAAGAGGGGTGGTTCTTC,CASSWNQEGWFF